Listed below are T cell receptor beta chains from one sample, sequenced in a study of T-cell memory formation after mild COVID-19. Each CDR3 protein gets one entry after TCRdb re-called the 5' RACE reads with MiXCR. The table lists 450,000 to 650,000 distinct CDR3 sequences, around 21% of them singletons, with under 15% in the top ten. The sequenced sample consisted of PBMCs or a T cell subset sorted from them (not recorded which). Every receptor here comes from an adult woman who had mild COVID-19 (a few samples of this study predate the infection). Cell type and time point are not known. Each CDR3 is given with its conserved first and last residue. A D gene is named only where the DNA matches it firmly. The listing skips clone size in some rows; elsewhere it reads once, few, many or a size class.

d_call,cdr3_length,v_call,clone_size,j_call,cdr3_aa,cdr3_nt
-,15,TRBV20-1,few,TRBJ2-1,CSARAVGVSYNEQFF,TGCAGTGCTAGAGCCGTAGGGGTGTCCTACAATGAGCAGTTCTTC
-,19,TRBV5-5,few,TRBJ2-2,CASSSSWSLVGAHTGELFF,TGTGCCAGCAGTTCAAGCTGGTCCTTAGTGGGAGCACACACCGGGGAGCTGTTTTTT
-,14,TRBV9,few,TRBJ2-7,CASSVDGISYEQYF,TGTGCCAGCAGCGTAGACGGGATCTCCTACGAGCAGTACTTC
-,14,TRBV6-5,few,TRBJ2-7,CASRPPSSSYEQYF,TGTGCCAGCAGACCACCTAGTTCCTCCTACGAGCAGTACTTC
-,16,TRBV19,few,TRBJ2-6,CASSRDRSSGANVLTF,TGTGCCAGTAGCCGGGACCGGAGCTCTGGGGCCAACGTCCTGACTTTC
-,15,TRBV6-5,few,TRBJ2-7,CASSATPGISYEQYF,TGTGCCAGCAGTGCTACACCGGGGATTTCCTACGAGCAGTACTTC
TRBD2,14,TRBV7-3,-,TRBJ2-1,CASSLILGGNEQFF,TGTGCCAGCAGCTTAATTCTGGGGGGGAATGAGCAGTTCTTC
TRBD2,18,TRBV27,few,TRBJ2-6,CASRLGTSGSAGANVLTF,TGTGCCAGCAGACTAGGGACTAGCGGGAGTGCTGGGGCCAACGTCCTGACTTTC
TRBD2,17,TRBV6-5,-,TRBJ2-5,CASSYSRLAGAQETQYF,TGTGCCAGCAGTTACTCTAGACTAGCGGGAGCGCAAGAGACCCAGTACTTC
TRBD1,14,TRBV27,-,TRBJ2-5,CASRGTGGSKTQYF,TGTGCCAGCAGGGGGACAGGGGGCTCGAAGACCCAGTACTTC
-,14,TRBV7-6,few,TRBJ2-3,CASSLVGDTDTQYF,TGTGCCAGCAGCTTAGTGGGAGACACAGATACGCAGTATTTT
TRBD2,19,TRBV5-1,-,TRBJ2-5,CASSPAWASGSPTAETQYF,TGCGCCAGCAGCCCGGCGTGGGCTAGCGGGAGTCCGACGGCAGAGACCCAGTACTTC
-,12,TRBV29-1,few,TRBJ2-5,CSVEGGWETQYF,TGCAGCGTTGAAGGAGGTTGGGAGACCCAGTACTTC
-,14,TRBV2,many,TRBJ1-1,CASNQDRLNTEAFF,TGTGCCAGCAATCAGGACCGGCTAAACACTGAAGCTTTCTTT
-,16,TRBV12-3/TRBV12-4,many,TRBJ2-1,CASSLKVGPGYNEQFF,TGTGCCAGCAGTTTAAAGGTAGGGCCAGGGTACAATGAGCAGTTCTTC
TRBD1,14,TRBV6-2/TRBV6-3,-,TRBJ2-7,CASSLPDRTYEQYF,TGTGCCAGCAGTCTACCGGACAGGACCTACGAGCAGTACTTC
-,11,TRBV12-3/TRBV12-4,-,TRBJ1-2,CASSDQGGYTF,TGTGCCAGTTCGGACCAGGGAGGCTACACCTTC